Here is one T cell receptor beta chain with its context. Its antigen has not been determined. It has no much larger one-base neighbor in the sample; base qualities were not kept. The sample's time point, from its label and the paper: 24 weeks on oral tofacitinib. The treatment or condition label, as the study defines it: oral pan-JAK inhibitor, 5-10 mg twice daily. From alopecia areata patients, peripheral blood was collected along with lesional scalp punch biopsies. PBMCs were isolated by density centrifugation and stained for CD3, CD4 and CD8, after which CD4+ and CD8+ T cells were sorted on a FACSAria. The sample is drawn from a study of CD8+ T cells in alopecia areata (dated by TCRdb to the late 2010s). In the study overall: The treated patients, all with moderate-to-severe alopecia areata, were enrolled in an open-label pilot trial of oral tofacitinib given at 5 to 10 mg twice daily. Patients received tofacitinib for 6 to 18 months and were then followed off drug for 6 months to check for delayed response and recurrence. The SALT score, which quantifies the percentage of affected scalp surface area, was used to measure disease severity in treated patients. To study T cell clonal expansion in alopecia areata, the researchers applied high-throughput TCRbeta sequencing to both the C3H/HeJ mouse model and human patients. In humans, TCRbeta sequencing was performed on scalp tissue and on sorted CD4+ and CD8+ peripheral blood T cells from healthy controls and from patients with patchy or totalis/universalis alopecia areata. Biopsies were taken from tofacitinib-treated patients at baseline and at 4 and 24 weeks of treatment, and a later scalp biopsy was taken in several of the tofacitinib-treated patients. Scalp clonality was compared among normal scalp (n=4), patchy alopecia areata scalp (n=8), and alopecia totalis/universalis scalp (n=8). The RNA source kit depended on sample type: the PAXgene miRNA kit for fixed scalp, the miRNeasy kit for PBMCs, and the RNeasy kit for mouse skin. TCRbeta CDR3 regions were amplified by immunoSEQ multiplex PCR with 35 Vbeta forward and 13 Jbeta reverse primers.

Library prep was done by the immunoSEQ multiplex PCR assay. For TCR sequencing, RNA was extracted from every sample and reverse transcribed into cDNA to serve as template. SuperScript III was used to make first-strand cDNA, primed with a 2:1 mix of oligo-dT and random hexamers. Amplification bias was assessed with a synthetic immune receptor repertoire, and residual bias was removed computationally. The original methods were these. After raw reads were preprocessed to remove errors, the CDR3 was defined following IMGT conventions as running from the conserved cysteine to phenylalanine. Clonality was calculated as 1 minus Shannon entropy normalized by log2 of the number of productive unique TCRs. Whether scalp clones were CD4 or CD8 was inferred by matching scalp TCRbeta sequences against CD4 and CD8 repertoires sorted from blood. Sourced from immuneACCESS, this table was stored by TCRdb with only in-frame sequences that have V and J called. A share of the clones is absent; for the studies checked, an unresolved V gene accounts for under half, and the remainder has no known explanation. V, J and clone size were drawn from that table, and D and trimming were deduced from the DNA. The sample yields approximately 280,000 clones; 55% to 70% were counted once. The ten largest account for under 2% of the sample.

Measured from the cysteine to the phenylalanine, the CDR3 is 12 residues long. Left in the record is the CDR3 DNA by itself, 36 bases read in frame from the first base. V gives up 4 bases and J gives up 4 bases, and the segment between their germline ends measures 10 bases. The germline V gene (reference sequence) sets CDR1 to GTSNPN and CDR2 to SVGIG. Overall study outcomes, separate from this receptor: Shared TCR sequences between patients were less evident than in mice, which may be partly attributable to HLA diversity in the patient population. Unlike mouse skin, where gammadelta T cells dominate, normal human skin contains resident alphabeta T cells that get sequenced too, which complicates analysis of the scalp TCR repertoire. Because the treated cohort was small and included a single nonresponder, larger studies are needed to assess links between baseline CD8+ expansion and response. Compared with normal scalp, lesional scalp, particularly in alopecia totalis/universalis, had higher clonality and more expanded CD8+ clones, which suggests antigenic drive. Tofacitinib significantly decreased scalp clonality and the number of expanded CD8+ clones among the top 100 scalp clones. Many expanded lesional clones persisted in scalp and blood during tofacitinib treatment, which may partly explain relapse after stopping treatment.

This sequence was found in a human donor with alopecia areata. The V and J genes are TRBV30 and TRBJ2-5; the D element might be TRBD1 or TRBD2, as each aligns at 5 bases. This sample comprised CD4+ T cells sorted from blood, obtained at week 24, from a patient treated with tofacitinib. The nucleotides are TGTGCCTGGACAACGGGACGAGAGACCCAGTACTTC. It specifies CAWTTGRETQYF.